These T cell receptor beta chains were read from a single sample in a study of graft-versus-host responses after intestinal transplantation. The antigens these receptors bind are not known. Profiled with immunoSEQ multiplex PCR; TCRdb holds only in-frame clones, not every one. The sample contains about 120,000 clones, about 93% of which appear only once. This material consisted of unstimulated CD8+ T cells sorted from spleen or lymph node cells, taken before intestinal transplant. These receptors originate from a human donor who received an intestinal transplant. CDR3s include the opening cysteine and the closing phenylalanine or tryptophan. Fields, in order: CDR3 protein, CDR3 DNA, CDR3 length, clone size, V gene, D gene, J gene. D genes are given only for firm matches. Only part of the rows carry a size: once, few, many, or a class if the clone is expanded.

CDR3aa: CASSYSQGAGETQYF
CDR3nt: TGTGCCAGCAGTTACTCTCAGGGGGCAGGAGAGACCCAGTACTTC
len: 15
abundance: NA
v_gene: TRBV6-5
d_gene: TRBD1
j_gene: TRBJ2-5

CDR3aa: CASSLLTSGSRNEQYF
CDR3nt: TGTGCCAGCAGCCTCCTGACTAGCGGGAGTCGCAACGAGCAGTACTTC
len: 16
abundance: NA
v_gene: TRBV7-9
d_gene: TRBD2
j_gene: TRBJ2-7

CDR3aa: CASRPFGANQAFF
CDR3nt: TGTGCCAGCCGACCTTTTGGGGCGAATCAAGCTTTCTTT
len: 13
abundance: once
v_gene: TRBV27
d_gene: NA
j_gene: TRBJ1-1

CDR3aa: CASSLTPGASNTEAFF
CDR3nt: TGTGCCAGCAGCTTAACCCCCGGAGCCTCGAACACTGAAGCTTTCTTT
len: 16
abundance: NA
v_gene: TRBV11-2
d_gene: NA
j_gene: TRBJ1-1

CDR3aa: CASSSRTVYNEQFF
CDR3nt: TGTGCCAGCAGCTCCCGGACTGTCTACAATGAGCAGTTCTTC
len: 14
abundance: NA
v_gene: TRBV7-2
d_gene: NA
j_gene: TRBJ2-1

CDR3aa: CASSQGERLAGTQETQYF
CDR3nt: TGTGCCAGCAGCCAAGGAGAGCGGCTAGCGGGTACACAGGAGACCCAGTACTTC
len: 18
abundance: NA
v_gene: TRBV4-2
d_gene: TRBD2
j_gene: TRBJ2-5

CDR3aa: CASSWGGGNQPQHF
CDR3nt: TGTGCCAGTAGTTGGGGAGGGGGAAATCAGCCCCAGCATTTT
len: 14
abundance: NA
v_gene: TRBV19
d_gene: NA
j_gene: TRBJ1-5

CDR3aa: CATSLDRAHQPQHF
CDR3nt: TGTGCCACCAGCCTGGACAGGGCTCATCAGCCCCAGCATTTT
len: 14
abundance: NA
v_gene: TRBV15
d_gene: TRBD1
j_gene: TRBJ1-5

CDR3aa: CASSPGLGYEQYF
CDR3nt: TGTGCTAGCAGCCCCGGACTAGGCTACGAGCAGTACTTC
len: 13
abundance: NA
v_gene: TRBV7-7
d_gene: TRBD2
j_gene: TRBJ2-7

CDR3aa: CASSGSSNTEAFF
CDR3nt: TGCGCCAGCTCGGGCAGCTCGAACACTGAAGCTTTCTTT
len: 13
abundance: NA
v_gene: TRBV5-1
d_gene: NA
j_gene: TRBJ1-1

CDR3aa: CASSLGLAGVTGELFF
CDR3nt: TGTGCCAGCAGTTTAGGACTAGCGGGAGTCACCGGGGAGCTGTTTTTT
len: 16
abundance: NA
v_gene: TRBV28
d_gene: TRBD2
j_gene: TRBJ2-2

CDR3aa: CASSPLAGLSVDTQYF
CDR3nt: TGTGCCAGCAGCCCCCTAGCGGGACTTTCCGTGGATACGCAGTATTTT
len: 16
abundance: NA
v_gene: TRBV7-9
d_gene: TRBD2
j_gene: TRBJ2-3

CDR3aa: CASSPGSYYGYTF
CDR3nt: TGTGCCAGCAGTCCGGGGAGCTACTATGGCTACACCTTC
len: 13
abundance: NA
v_gene: TRBV9
d_gene: NA
j_gene: TRBJ1-2

CDR3aa: CASSPGKWARGYTF
CDR3nt: TGTGCCAGCAGCCCCGGGAAGTGGGCCCGGGGCTACACCTTC
len: 14
abundance: NA
v_gene: TRBV6-1
d_gene: NA
j_gene: TRBJ1-2

CDR3aa: CASSLWTPTQDTQYF
CDR3nt: TGTGCCAGCAGTTTATGGACACCCACCCAAGATACGCAGTATTTT
len: 15
abundance: NA
v_gene: TRBV27
d_gene: NA
j_gene: TRBJ2-3

CDR3aa: CATKLSGSGNQPQHF
CDR3nt: TGTGCCACTAAGCTATCAGGGTCCGGCAATCAGCCCCAGCATTTT
len: 15
abundance: NA
v_gene: TRBV19
d_gene: NA
j_gene: TRBJ1-5

CDR3aa: CASSLGADAFF
CDR3nt: TGTGCCAGCAGCTTGGGTGCGGATGCTTTCTTT
len: 11
abundance: NA
v_gene: TRBV5-8
d_gene: NA
j_gene: TRBJ1-1

CDR3aa: CASSHSPSVAYEQYF
CDR3nt: TGCGCCAGCAGCCACTCCCCTAGCGTCGCCTACGAGCAGTACTTC
len: 15
abundance: NA
v_gene: TRBV4-1
d_gene: NA
j_gene: TRBJ2-7

CDR3aa: CASSAPDGVGGYTF
CDR3nt: TGTGCCAGCAGCGCCCCGGACGGCGTCGGTGGCTACACCTTC
len: 14
abundance: once
v_gene: TRBV9
d_gene: NA
j_gene: TRBJ1-2

CDR3aa: CASSYRAMNTEAFF
CDR3nt: TGTGCCAGTAGCTACAGGGCTATGAACACTGAAGCTTTCTTT
len: 14
abundance: NA
v_gene: TRBV19
d_gene: NA
j_gene: TRBJ1-1

CDR3aa: CASSVQGGTDTQYF
CDR3nt: TGTGCCAGCAGCGTTCAGGGGGGGACAGATACGCAGTATTTT
len: 14
abundance: NA
v_gene: TRBV9
d_gene: NA
j_gene: TRBJ2-3

CDR3aa: CASSSQRHQETQYF
CDR3nt: TGTGCCAGCAGCTCCCAGCGCCATCAAGAGACCCAGTACTTC
len: 14
abundance: NA
v_gene: TRBV7-8
d_gene: NA
j_gene: TRBJ2-5

CDR3aa: CASAVDPYEQYF
CDR3nt: TGTGCCAGTGCGGTGGACCCCTACGAGCAGTACTTC
len: 12
abundance: NA
v_gene: TRBV18
d_gene: NA
j_gene: TRBJ2-7

CDR3aa: CASSHRRVDGTDTQYF
CDR3nt: TGTGCCAGCAGCCACCGCCGGGTAGACGGCACAGATACGCAGTATTTT
len: 16
abundance: NA
v_gene: TRBV9
d_gene: NA
j_gene: TRBJ2-3

CDR3aa: CASSWSSGASSYNEQFF
CDR3nt: TGTGCCAGCAGCTGGTCTAGCGGTGCTAGCTCCTACAATGAGCAGTTCTTC
len: 17
abundance: NA
v_gene: TRBV7-2
d_gene: TRBD2
j_gene: TRBJ2-1

CDR3aa: CASSLTPAADNEQFF
CDR3nt: TGTGCCAGCAGCTTAACGCCAGCTGCAGACAATGAGCAGTTCTTC
len: 15
abundance: NA
v_gene: TRBV7-8
d_gene: NA
j_gene: TRBJ2-1

CDR3aa: CASSARSRARADTQYF
CDR3nt: TGTGCCAGCAGCGCACGTTCAAGGGCGCGGGCAGATACGCAGTATTTT
len: 16
abundance: NA
v_gene: TRBV13
d_gene: NA
j_gene: TRBJ2-3

CDR3aa: CASSPGTAPNYGYTF
CDR3nt: TGTGCCAGCAGTCCCGGGACAGCACCTAACTATGGCTACACCTTC
len: 15
abundance: NA
v_gene: TRBV27
d_gene: TRBD1
j_gene: TRBJ1-2

CDR3aa: CASSFGTSGSYEQYF
CDR3nt: TGTGCCAGCAGCTTTGGGACTAGCGGATCCTACGAGCAGTACTTC
len: 15
abundance: NA
v_gene: TRBV7-3
d_gene: TRBD2
j_gene: TRBJ2-7

CDR3aa: CASSQAPGQGYTGELFF
CDR3nt: TGCGCCAGCAGCCAGGCTCCGGGACAGGGGTACACCGGGGAGCTGTTTTTT
len: 17
abundance: NA
v_gene: TRBV4-1
d_gene: TRBD1
j_gene: TRBJ2-2

CDR3aa: CASSEARVKITDTQYF
CDR3nt: TGTGCCAGCAGTGAAGCAAGGGTCAAGATCACAGATACGCAGTATTTT
len: 16
abundance: NA
v_gene: TRBV6-1
d_gene: NA
j_gene: TRBJ2-3

CDR3aa: CASSELAEKRTDTQYF
CDR3nt: TGTGCCAGCAGTGAACTGGCGGAGAAACGCACAGATACGCAGTATTTT
len: 16
abundance: NA
v_gene: TRBV2
d_gene: NA
j_gene: TRBJ2-3

CDR3aa: CSVGLPGQQLQETQYF
CDR3nt: TGCAGCGTGGGACTGCCGGGACAGCAGCTTCAAGAGACCCAGTACTTC
len: 16
abundance: NA
v_gene: TRBV29-1
d_gene: NA
j_gene: TRBJ2-5

CDR3aa: CASSENLNTIYF
CDR3nt: TGCGCCAGCAGTGAGAATCTAAACACCATATATTTT
len: 12
abundance: NA
v_gene: TRBV10-1
d_gene: NA
j_gene: TRBJ1-3

CDR3aa: CASSVQGKGNEKLFF
CDR3nt: TGTGCCAGCAGCGTGCAGGGGAAGGGTAATGAAAAACTGTTTTTT
len: 15
abundance: NA
v_gene: TRBV9
d_gene: NA
j_gene: TRBJ1-4

CDR3aa: CASSAGLGAFF
CDR3nt: TGTGCCAGTAGTGCAGGCCTAGGAGCTTTCTTT
len: 11
abundance: NA
v_gene: TRBV19
d_gene: NA
j_gene: TRBJ1-1

CDR3aa: CASSQDRGQGNQQYF
CDR3nt: TGTGCCAGCAGCCAAGATCGAGGACAGGGGAATCAGCAGTACTTC
len: 15
abundance: NA
v_gene: TRBV14
d_gene: TRBD1
j_gene: TRBJ2-7

CDR3aa: CASSLGSPYEQYF
CDR3nt: TGTGCCAGCAGTTTAGGGAGTCCCTACGAGCAGTACTTC
len: 13
abundance: NA
v_gene: TRBV27
d_gene: NA
j_gene: TRBJ2-7

CDR3aa: CASSLTLAYNEQFF
CDR3nt: TGTGCCAGCAGTTTAACCCTGGCATACAATGAGCAGTTCTTC
len: 14
abundance: NA
v_gene: TRBV27
d_gene: NA
j_gene: TRBJ2-1

CDR3aa: CASSPSRGTGGEETQYF
CDR3nt: TGTGCCAGCAGCCCGAGCCGGGGGACAGGGGGGGAAGAGACCCAGTACTTC
len: 17
abundance: NA
v_gene: TRBV7-9
d_gene: TRBD1
j_gene: TRBJ2-5

CDR3aa: CASSLAAAALTDTQYF
CDR3nt: TGTGCCAGCAGCTTGGCGGCAGCGGCCCTCACAGATACGCAGTATTTT
len: 16
abundance: NA
v_gene: TRBV5-8
d_gene: NA
j_gene: TRBJ2-3

CDR3aa: CASTFLLVGGDTGELFF
CDR3nt: TGTGCCAGCACTTTCCTTTTAGTGGGAGGGGACACCGGGGAGCTGTTTTTT
len: 17
abundance: NA
v_gene: TRBV27
d_gene: TRBD2
j_gene: TRBJ2-2

CDR3aa: CASSLGEAGANVLTF
CDR3nt: TGTGCCAGCAGCTTAGGAGAAGCTGGGGCCAACGTCCTGACTTTC
len: 15
abundance: once
v_gene: TRBV7-6
d_gene: NA
j_gene: TRBJ2-6

CDR3aa: CASSLVAGGETGELFF
CDR3nt: TGTGCCAGCAGCTTAGTAGCGGGAGGAGAAACCGGGGAGCTGTTTTTT
len: 16
abundance: NA
v_gene: TRBV7-3
d_gene: TRBD2
j_gene: TRBJ2-2

CDR3aa: CAWSAVGGWGEQYF
CDR3nt: TGTGCCTGGAGTGCCGTTGGAGGGTGGGGCGAGCAGTACTTC
len: 14
abundance: NA
v_gene: TRBV30
d_gene: NA
j_gene: TRBJ2-7

CDR3aa: CASSEPRDRGQFGNTIYF
CDR3nt: TGTGCCAGCAGTGAACCCCGGGACAGGGGGCAATTTGGAAACACCATATATTTT
len: 18
abundance: NA
v_gene: TRBV2
d_gene: TRBD1
j_gene: TRBJ1-3

CDR3aa: CASSNDRLFGYTF
CDR3nt: TGTGCCAGCAGTAACGACAGGCTGTTCGGCTACACCTTC
len: 13
abundance: NA
v_gene: TRBV27
d_gene: NA
j_gene: TRBJ1-2

CDR3aa: CASSVVGQGNTIYF
CDR3nt: TGTGCCAGCAGCGTAGTGGGACAAGGAAACACCATATATTTT
len: 14
abundance: few
v_gene: TRBV9
d_gene: NA
j_gene: TRBJ1-3

CDR3aa: CASSPSPRDGTSTQYF
CDR3nt: TGTGCCAGCAGCCCCAGTCCTAGAGACGGCACAAGTACGCAGTATTTT
len: 16
abundance: NA
v_gene: TRBV11-2
d_gene: NA
j_gene: TRBJ2-3

CDR3aa: CASSYSTFGTVAGYTF
CDR3nt: TGTGCCAGCAGTTACTCGACGTTCGGAACCGTAGCTGGCTACACCTTC
len: 16
abundance: NA
v_gene: TRBV6-6
d_gene: NA
j_gene: TRBJ1-2

CDR3aa: CASSLEAGAETQYF
CDR3nt: TGTGCCAGCAGCTTGGAGGCAGGGGCCGAGACCCAGTACTTC
len: 14
abundance: NA
v_gene: TRBV5-6
d_gene: NA
j_gene: TRBJ2-5

CDR3aa: CASSDLVILEQLHEQYF
CDR3nt: TGTGCCAGCAGTGACCTGGTGATCTTAGAGCAGCTCCACGAGCAGTACTTC
len: 17
abundance: NA
v_gene: TRBV6-1
d_gene: NA
j_gene: TRBJ2-7

CDR3aa: CSVSQGATGELFF
CDR3nt: TGCAGCGTTAGTCAGGGGGCGACCGGGGAGCTGTTTTTT
len: 13
abundance: NA
v_gene: TRBV29-1
d_gene: TRBD1
j_gene: TRBJ2-2

CDR3aa: CASSLGAKPLEQYF
CDR3nt: TGTGCCAGCAGCTTAGGGGCAAAGCCCCTCGAGCAGTACTTC
len: 14
abundance: NA
v_gene: TRBV13
d_gene: NA
j_gene: TRBJ2-7